This T cell receptor beta chain derives from a study of T cell changes during pregnancy in multiple sclerosis. CDR3 length equals 15 residues. V lost 0 bases and J lost 5, with 13 bases in between. Germline loops: CDR1 MGHRA, CDR2 YSYEKL. Measured with immunoSEQ multiplex PCR; TCRdb has only the in-frame clones, and not every one. The sample holds approximately 53,000 clones, approximately 92% seen once. The chain employs TRBV4-1 and TRBJ2-5; TRBD2 might be the D (6 bases). This clonotype was obtained from a female donor with multiple sclerosis, enrolled in a pregnancy study. Sample: CD4+ T cells from peripheral blood mononuclear cells, taken before pregnancy. This CDR3 reads CASSQDHGGRETQYF. Written as DNA, the CDR3 is TGCGCCAGCAGCCAAGACCATGGGGGGAGGGAGACCCAGTACTTC.